These 15 T cell receptor beta chains originate from one sample sequenced in a study of cytomegalovirus exposure and HLA in healthy donors. The PCR contained 60 Vbeta and 13 Jbeta primers. The data were produced by immunoSEQ multiplex PCR, yet TCRdb's version contains in-frame clones alone and is incomplete. This sample has about 94,000 clones, with 75% to 85% found just once. The sample taken for sequencing was PBMCs. These receptors all come from a woman aged 40 to 55 in good health and CMV-seronegative.

The CDR3 protein is CASSLGPGQYYEQYF. Here the CDR3 DNA reads TGTGCCAGCAGCTTGGGACCGGGACAGTACTACGAGCAGTACTTC. The chain carries TRBV5-8 and TRBJ2-7; 7 nucleotides match TRBD1. CDR1 is SGHTS, CDR2 YDEGEE, per germline. This CDR3 contains 15 residues. After removal of 0 bases from V and 3 bases from J, the junction contained 6 bases not matched to a gene.

The chain is built from TRBV6-5 and TRBJ1-2, with D possibly matching TRBD1 (6 bases). Germline CDR1 MNHEY, CDR2 SVGAGI. V lost 0 bases and J lost 8, with 19 bases in between. CDR3 length: 16 residues. CDR3 in amino acids: CASSYSDRIPWGGYTF. CDR3 in DNA: TGTGCCAGCAGTTACTCTGACAGGATCCCATGGGGAGGCTACACCTTC.

Regarding this clone: The junction shows a germline mismatch at one end, possibly a read error. The chain carries TRBV18 and TRBJ1-5, with D possibly being TRBD1 (5 bases). The CDR3 spans 13 residues. Germline CDR1 and CDR2: KGHSH and LQKENI. CDR3 amino acids: CASSKQENQPQNF. The CDR3 DNA sequence: TGTGCCAGCTCGAAACAGGAGAATCAGCCCCAGAATTTT.

This chain links TRBV10-3 with TRBJ2-1, with 11 positions matching TRBD2. Germline V gives CDR1 ENHRY, CDR2 SYGVKD. Losses at the gene ends were 3 bases for V and 7 bases for J; bases not matched to a gene: 11. The CDR3 is 17 amino acids. The CDR3 DNA is TGTGCCATCAGTGATCCTTCTTATAGCGGGGGGGGAAATGAGCAGTTCTTC. This sequence encodes CAISDPSYSGGGNEQFF.

V and J are TRBV11-1 and TRBJ2-4; D may be TRBD1 (6 bases). Trimming stripped 5 bases from V and 6 bases from J, with 14 bases between. The V gene's germline CDR1 is SGHAT and CDR2 FQDESV (reference sequence). The CDR3 sequence is 14 residues long. The CDR3 DNA reads as TGTGCCAGCAGCCCCAGGGACACGGCAAACATTCAGTACTTC. It translates to CASSPRDTANIQYF.

The chain has TRBV28 and TRBJ1-5; 7 positions match TRBD1. The germline V gene has CDR1 MDHEN and CDR2 SYDVKM. CDR3 length: 15 residues. Trimming at V came to 6 bases and at J to 6 bases, leaving 11 bases not matched to a gene. CDR3 in amino acids: CASRQRQGRTQPQHF. CDR3 DNA: TGTGCCAGCAGACAGAGACAGGGAAGAACTCAGCCCCAGCATTTT.

The V call is TRBV6-5, the J call TRBJ1-4; D might be TRBD1 (5 bases). The CDR3 has 16 amino acids. Looked up from germline, CDR1 is MNHEY and CDR2 is SVGAGI. V lost 2 bases and J 4 bases, leaving 14 bases between the germline ends. The CDR3 nucleotides are TGTGCCAGCAGTTACGGTTCGGGGGGAGGTAATGAAAAACTGTTTTTT. Its translation: CASSYGSGGGNEKLFF.

Only a few counts were recorded for this clone. The chain carries TRBV7-6 and TRBJ2-3, with a weak D call TRBD2 (6 bases). The CDR3 length is 14 residues. CDR1 and CDR2 (germline): SGHVS, FNYEAQ. Between the trimmed V and J ends, which lost 5 bases and 5 bases, there was a span of 14 bases. This CDR3 reads CASSMGLYGDTQYF. The CDR3 DNA follows: TGTGCCAGCAGCATGGGACTTTACGGAGATACGCAGTATTTT.

The chain employs TRBV30 and TRBJ1-1; 7 bases line up with TRBD1. This CDR3 is built from 13 residues. Germline V gene lookup returns CDR1 GTSNPN and CDR2 SVGIG (reference sequence). V gave up 1 base and J gave up 7 bases; unmatched junction bases: 6. CDR3 DNA sequence: TGTGCCTGGAGTGGACAACAGGGGATTGAAGCTTTCTTT. This sequence encodes CAWSGQQGIEAFF.

The V gene is TRBV5-6, the J gene TRBJ2-1; the D is unclear. The CDR3 extends over 13 amino acids. Germline assignment: CDR1 SGHDT and CDR2 YYEEEE. Trimming took off 0 bases at V and 2 bases at J, with 3 bases between the two ends. The CDR3 is CASSLATYNEQFF. DNA for the CDR3: TGTGCCAGCAGCTTGGCCACCTACAATGAGCAGTTCTTC.

The chain has TRBV5-4 and TRBJ2-5; 8 bases map to TRBD2. CDR1 is SGHNT, CDR2 YYREEE, per germline (reference sequence). Trimming took 5 bases from V and 3 from J; bases not matched to a gene: 12. This CDR3 has 16 amino acids. The CDR3 reads CASSFAGGRRKETQYF. The CDR3 nucleotides read TGTGCCAGCAGTTTTGCGGGCGGGAGGCGGAAAGAGACCCAGTACTTC.

This clone was recorded a few times. This CDR3 is CASSLGGTGEYGYTF. The CDR3 bases are TGTGCCAGCAGCTTAGGCGGGACAGGGGAATATGGCTACACCTTC. The chain has TRBV7-2 and TRBJ1-2, with 10 bases that match TRBD1. V gave up 1 base and J gave up 5 bases; unmatched junction bases: 4. CDR1 and CDR2 (germline): SGHTA, FQGNSA. This CDR3 has 15 residues.

This clone has more than one count but fewer than ten. J is TRBJ1-1 and V is TRBV30; 9 bases are a match to TRBD1. The CDR3 has 14 amino acids. Germline-derived CDR1 and CDR2 are GTSNPN and SVGIG (reference sequence). Trimming cost V 2 bases and J 4 bases; bases outside gene matches: 5. Here the CDR3 DNA reads TGTGCCTGGAGTAAACAGGGGGCGATCACTGAAGCTTTCTTT. Residues: CAWSKQGAITEAFF.

The chain carries TRBV7-2 and TRBJ2-7, with TRBD1 matching over 7 bases. Germline V gives CDR1 SGHTA, CDR2 FQGNSA. This CDR3 contains 13 residues. J lost 7 bases, V lost 6 bases, and 9 bases had no gene match. Here the CDR3 DNA reads TGTGCCAGCAGAATAGACAGGGATGGAGAGCAGTACTTC. Protein product: CASRIDRDGEQYF.

The V call is TRBV4-2, the J call TRBJ2-3, with D possibly being TRBD2 (6 bases). The CDR3 covers 15 residues. Trimming cost V 0 bases and J 8 bases, with 15 bases left between them. CDR1 LGHNA and CDR2 YNFKEQ come from the germline V gene. The CDR3 DNA sequence: TGTGCCAGCAGCCAAGAAGAACCGGGGGTACGTACGCAGTATTTT. Translation: CASSQEEPGVRTQYF.